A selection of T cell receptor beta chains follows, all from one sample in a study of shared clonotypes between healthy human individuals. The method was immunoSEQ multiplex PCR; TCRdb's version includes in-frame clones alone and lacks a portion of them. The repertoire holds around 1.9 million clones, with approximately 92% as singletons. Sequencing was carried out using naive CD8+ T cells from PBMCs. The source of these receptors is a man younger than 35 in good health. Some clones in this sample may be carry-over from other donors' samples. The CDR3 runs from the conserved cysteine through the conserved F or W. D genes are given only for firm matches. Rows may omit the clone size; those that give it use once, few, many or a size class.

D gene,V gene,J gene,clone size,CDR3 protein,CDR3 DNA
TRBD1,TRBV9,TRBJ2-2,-,CASSVMGQANTGELFF,TGTGCCAGCAGCGTAATGGGACAGGCTAACACCGGGGAGCTGTTTTTT
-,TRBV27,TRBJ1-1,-,CASSSQGPDNEAFF,TGTGCCAGCAGTTCGCAGGGGCCGGATAATGAAGCTTTCTTT
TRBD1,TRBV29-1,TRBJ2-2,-,CSARDRNTGELFF,TGCAGCGCTCGGGACAGGAACACCGGGGAGCTGTTTTTT
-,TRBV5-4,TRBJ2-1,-,CASSFGGTYHNEQFF,TGTGCCAGCAGCTTTGGCGGCACATACCACAATGAGCAGTTCTTC
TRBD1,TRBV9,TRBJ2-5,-,CASSVAGTGDIAETQYF,TGTGCCAGCAGCGTAGCAGGGACAGGGGACATCGCAGAGACCCAGTACTTC
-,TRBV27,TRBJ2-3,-,CASSPSYSPSDTQYF,TGTGCCAGCAGTCCATCCTATAGCCCCTCAGATACGCAGTATTTT
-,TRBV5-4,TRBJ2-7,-,CASSVLAGVDYEQYF,TGTGCCAGCAGCGTACTGGCTGGGGTGGACTACGAGCAGTACTTC
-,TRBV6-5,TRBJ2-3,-,CASSTGRAADTQYF,TGTGCCAGCAGCACCGGCCGCGCCGCAGATACGCAGTATTTT
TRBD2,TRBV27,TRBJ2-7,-,CASSLGGGPRGEQYF,TGTGCCAGCAGTTTAGGGGGAGGGCCAAGGGGCGAGCAGTACTTC
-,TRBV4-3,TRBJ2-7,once,CASSQDLGEQYF,TGCGCCAGCAGCCAGGACCTCGGCGAGCAGTACTTC
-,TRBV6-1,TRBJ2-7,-,CASTGGFLFYEQYF,TGTGCCAGCACAGGTGGCTTCCTTTTTTACGAGCAGTACTTC
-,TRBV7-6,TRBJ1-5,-,CASSSGRDQPQHF,TGTGCCAGCAGCTCCGGCCGGGATCAGCCCCAGCATTTT
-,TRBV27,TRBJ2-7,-,CASSDGFMNEQYF,TGTGCCAGCAGTGACGGCTTCATGAACGAGCAGTACTTC
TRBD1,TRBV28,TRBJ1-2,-,CASSLEQGALGYTF,TGTGCCAGCAGTTTGGAACAGGGGGCCTTGGGCTACACCTTC
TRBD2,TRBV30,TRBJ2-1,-,CAWRGLAGDPITYNEQFF,TGTGCCTGGAGGGGACTAGCGGGAGACCCTATAACTTACAATGAGCAGTTCTTC
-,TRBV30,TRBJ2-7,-,CAWRPTSYEQYF,TGTGCCTGGAGACCCACCTCCTACGAGCAGTACTTC
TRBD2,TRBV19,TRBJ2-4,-,CASSIAAAGNKNIQYF,TGTGCCAGTAGTATAGCCGCAGCGGGGAACAAAAACATTCAGTACTTC
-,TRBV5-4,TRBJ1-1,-,CASSLGRGLTTEAFF,TGTGCCAGCAGCTTGGGTAGAGGGTTGACCACTGAAGCTTTCTTT
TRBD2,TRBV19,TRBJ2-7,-,CASSVGTSGTYEQYF,TGTGCCAGTAGTGTCGGGACTAGCGGAACCTACGAGCAGTACTTC
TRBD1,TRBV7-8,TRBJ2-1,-,CASSPFGGQGTEQFF,TGTGCCAGCAGCCCCTTTGGGGGACAGGGGACTGAGCAGTTCTTC
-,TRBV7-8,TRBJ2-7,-,CASSSRDTYEQYF,TGTGCCAGCAGCTCCAGGGATACCTACGAGCAGTACTTC
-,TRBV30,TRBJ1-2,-,CAWSVGSTGPGYTF,TGTGCCTGGAGTGTCGGGTCGACAGGTCCTGGCTACACCTTC
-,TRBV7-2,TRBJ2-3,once,CASNSGDTQYF,TGTGCCAGCAACTCTGGGGATACGCAGTATTTT
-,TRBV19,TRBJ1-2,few,CASSVTRVRGYTF,TGTGCCAGTAGTGTGACGAGGGTGCGCGGCTACACCTTC
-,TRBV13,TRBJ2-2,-,CASSFLNTGELFF,TGTGCCAGCAGCTTCCTGAACACCGGGGAGCTGTTTTTT
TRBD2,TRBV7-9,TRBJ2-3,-,CASSLVSGNTDTQYF,TGTGCCAGCAGCTTAGTTAGCGGGAACACAGATACGCAGTATTTT
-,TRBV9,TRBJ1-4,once,CASSVADAGINEKLFF,TGTGCCAGCAGCGTAGCCGATGCAGGGATTAATGAAAAGCTGTTTTTT
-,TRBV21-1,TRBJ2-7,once,CASLHVGEQYF,TGTGCCAGCCTGCACGTCGGGGAGCAGTACTTC
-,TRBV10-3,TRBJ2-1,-,CAISDLPLERQFF,TGTGCCATCAGTGATCTGCCCCTAGAGAGGCAGTTCTTC
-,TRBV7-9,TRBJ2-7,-,CASSFAGVTHEQYF,TGTGCCAGCAGCTTCGCAGGGGTGACCCACGAGCAGTACTTC
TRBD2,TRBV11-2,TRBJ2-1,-,CASSPSSGMIREQFF,TGTGCCAGCAGCCCGAGTAGCGGGATGATTCGGGAGCAGTTCTTC
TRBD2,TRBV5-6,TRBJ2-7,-,CASSLGLAGSYEQYF,TGTGCCAGCAGCTTGGGTCTAGCGGGCTCCTACGAGCAGTACTTC
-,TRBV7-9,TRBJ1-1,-,CASSSGTNTEAFF,TGTGCCAGCAGCTCAGGCACGAACACTGAAGCTTTCTTT
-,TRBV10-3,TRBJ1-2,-,CAIQSVYGYTF,TGTGCCATCCAGTCCGTATATGGCTACACCTTC
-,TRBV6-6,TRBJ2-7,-,CASSYSTGAAYEQYF,TGTGCCAGCAGTTACTCGACCGGGGCTGCCTACGAGCAGTACTTC
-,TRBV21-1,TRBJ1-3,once,CASTTRGLTGNTIYF,TGTGCCAGCACCACAAGAGGTCTAACTGGAAACACCATATATTTT
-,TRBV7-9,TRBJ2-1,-,CASSSKAGYEQFF,TGTGCCAGCAGCTCCAAGGCAGGGTATGAGCAGTTCTTC
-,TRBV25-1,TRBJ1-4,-,CASSEPKGNEKLFF,TGTGCCAGCAGTGAACCAAAGGGGAATGAAAAACTGTTTTTT
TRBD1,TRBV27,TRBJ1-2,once,CASSGTGTVNYGYTF,TGTGCCAGCAGCGGTACCGGGACAGTTAACTATGGCTACACCTTC
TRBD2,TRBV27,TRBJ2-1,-,CASSETTSGRADEQFF,TGTGCCAGCAGCGAAACGACTAGCGGGAGGGCCGATGAGCAGTTCTTC